This is a list of T cell receptor beta chains from one sample in a study of blood T cell repertoires in COVID-19. Some clones are missing from TCRdb's copy, which holds only in-frame ones; the method was immunoSEQ multiplex PCR. Here the sample spans 95,000 to 100,000 clones, about 89% being singletons. Source material: peripheral blood. These receptors came from a woman aged 25 to 39 with acute or convalescent COVID-19. CDR3s include the opening cysteine and the closing phenylalanine or tryptophan. D genes are given only for firm matches. Expanded clones are given a class, and other clones once, few, many or no size at all.

CDR3,DNA,D,J,V,size,length
CASSPGVGYGYTF,TGTGCCAGTAGCCCCGGGGTGGGCTATGGCTACACCTTC,-,TRBJ1-2,TRBV19,once,13
CASSLRGGGVTDTQYF,TGTGCCAGCAGTCTAAGGGGAGGGGGGGTCACAGATACGCAGTATTTT,-,TRBJ2-3,TRBV2,once,16
CASSYLLNIQYF,TGTGCCAGCAGCTACTTACTAAACATTCAGTACTTC,-,TRBJ2-4,TRBV7-9,-,12
CASSPRGANYGYTF,TGTGCCAGCAGCCCCCGGGGGGCTAACTATGGCTACACCTTC,-,TRBJ1-2,TRBV13,-,14
CARWGRGRFKVGPLHF,TGTGCCAGATGGGGCAGGGGGCGATTTAAAGTAGGACCCCTCCACTTT,TRBD1,TRBJ1-6,TRBV5-3,-,16
CASTTFGQGGYEQYF,TGTGCCAGCACTACCTTCGGACAGGGAGGATACGAGCAGTACTTC,TRBD1,TRBJ2-7,TRBV27,-,15
CASGLAGNYEQYF,TGTGCCAGCGGACTAGCTGGGAACTACGAGCAGTACTTC,TRBD2,TRBJ2-7,TRBV7-9,few,13
CASSPQGERFSEAFF,TGTGCCAGTAGTCCCCAGGGGGAAAGATTCTCTGAAGCTTTCTTT,TRBD1,TRBJ1-1,TRBV19,-,15
CATSSPGQGALRDNEQFF,TGTGCCACCAGCAGTCCGGGACAGGGGGCTTTAAGAGACAATGAGCAGTTCTTC,TRBD1,TRBJ2-1,TRBV15,-,18
CASSLVVSGIYNEQFF,TGTGCCAGCAGCTTGGTGGTTAGCGGGATCTACAATGAGCAGTTCTTC,TRBD2,TRBJ2-1,TRBV5-4,few,16
CASSQDLAGPTYEQYF,TGTGCCAGCAGCCAAGATTTGGCGGGGCCCACCTACGAGCAGTACTTC,-,TRBJ2-7,TRBV4-2,-,16
CASSLALAEQYF,TGTGCCAGCAGCTTAGCGCTGGCAGAGCAGTACTTC,-,TRBJ2-7,TRBV7-9,-,12
CSARVYYEQYF,TGCAGTGCGCGGGTTTACTACGAGCAGTACTTC,-,TRBJ2-7,TRBV20-1,-,11
CASSLGNRENSPLHF,TGTGCCAGCAGCCTAGGGAACAGGGAGAATTCACCCCTCCACTTT,-,TRBJ1-6,TRBV3-1/TRBV3-2,-,15
CASSWGQGEQYF,TGTGCCAGCAGTTGGGGACAGGGCGAGCAGTACTTC,TRBD1,TRBJ2-7,TRBV12-3/TRBV12-4,-,12
CASSPFTAAIEGQQNTEAFF,TGCGCCAGCAGCCCATTCACTGCCGCTATAGAGGGACAGCAGAACACTGAAGCTTTCTTT,TRBD1,TRBJ1-1,TRBV5-1,many,20
CASSFNRANEQFF,TGCGCCAGCAGCTTCAACAGGGCCAATGAGCAGTTCTTC,-,TRBJ2-1,TRBV5-1,-,13
CASSQPLRDRGYEQYF,TGCGCCAGCAGTCAACCCCTGAGGGACAGGGGCTACGAGCAGTACTTC,TRBD1,TRBJ2-7,TRBV23-1,few,16
CASSPGQGYQPQHF,TGCGCCAGCAGCCCGGGACAGGGCTATCAGCCCCAGCATTTT,TRBD1,TRBJ1-5,TRBV5-1,-,14
CASSPGTLEPQHF,TGTGCCAGCAGCCCAGGGACACTTGAGCCCCAGCATTTT,-,TRBJ1-5,TRBV7-2,-,13
CATSDLAETGELFF,TGTGCCACCAGTGATTTGGCAGAAACCGGGGAGCTGTTTTTT,-,TRBJ2-2,TRBV24-1,-,14
CASSSRDRLNEQFF,TGTGCCAGTAGTTCCCGGGACAGACTCAATGAGCAGTTCTTC,TRBD1,TRBJ2-1,TRBV19,-,14
CASSLGQGAYEQYF,TGCGCCAGCAGCCTAGGACAGGGGGCCTACGAGCAGTACTTC,TRBD1,TRBJ2-7,TRBV5-1,-,14
CASQSLAGGDEQFF,TGTGCCAGTCAATCACTAGCGGGGGGGGATGAGCAGTTCTTC,TRBD2,TRBJ2-1,TRBV19,-,14
CASSLGTGGEKLFF,TGTGCCAGCAGCTTAGGAACAGGGGGTGAAAAACTGTTTTTT,TRBD1,TRBJ1-4,TRBV7-9,-,14
CASSIVGQEYEQYF,TGTGCCAGTAGTATAGTAGGACAGGAGTACGAGCAGTACTTC,TRBD1,TRBJ2-7,TRBV19,-,14
CASSPHGLAGQNEQFF,TGCGCCAGCAGCCCCCACGGACTAGCGGGGCAGAATGAGCAGTTCTTC,TRBD2,TRBJ2-1,TRBV4-1,once,16
CASSAAGERNQPQHF,TGTGCCAGCAGCGCGGCGGGGGAAAGGAATCAGCCCCAGCATTTT,-,TRBJ1-5,TRBV9,-,15
CASSMDSSWRYNEQFF,TGTGCCAGCAGCATGGACTCTAGCTGGAGATACAATGAGCAGTTCTTC,-,TRBJ2-1,TRBV7-6,once,16
CASSLRGQGSDEQYF,TGTGCCAGCAGCCTTAGGGGACAGGGTTCCGACGAGCAGTACTTC,TRBD1,TRBJ2-7,TRBV5-6,-,15
CASSLTNENYGYTF,TGTGCCAGCAGCCTAACGAACGAGAACTATGGCTACACCTTC,-,TRBJ1-2,TRBV28,-,14
CASARDRADEKLFF,TGTGCTAGTGCCCGGGACAGGGCGGATGAAAAACTGTTTTTT,TRBD1,TRBJ1-4,TRBV12-5,-,14
CASSSPGGGKFHEQYF,TGTGCCAGCAGTTCTCCCGGCGGAGGAAAATTCCACGAGCAGTACTTC,-,TRBJ2-7,TRBV6-5,once,16
CASNRGAGTGANVLTF,TGTGCCAGCAATCGAGGGGCGGGGACTGGGGCCAACGTCCTGACTTTC,-,TRBJ2-6,TRBV27,-,16
CASSRDRVNGELFF,TGTGCCAGCAGCCGCGACAGGGTGAACGGGGAGCTGTTTTTT,TRBD1,TRBJ2-2,TRBV7-3,-,14
CASSLMTGVDEQYF,TGCGCCAGCAGCCTGATGACAGGGGTCGACGAGCAGTACTTC,TRBD1,TRBJ2-7,TRBV5-1,-,14
CASSRLAGDYNEQFF,TGTGCCAGCTCACGGCTCGCGGGGGACTACAATGAGCAGTTCTTC,TRBD2,TRBJ2-1,TRBV18,once,15